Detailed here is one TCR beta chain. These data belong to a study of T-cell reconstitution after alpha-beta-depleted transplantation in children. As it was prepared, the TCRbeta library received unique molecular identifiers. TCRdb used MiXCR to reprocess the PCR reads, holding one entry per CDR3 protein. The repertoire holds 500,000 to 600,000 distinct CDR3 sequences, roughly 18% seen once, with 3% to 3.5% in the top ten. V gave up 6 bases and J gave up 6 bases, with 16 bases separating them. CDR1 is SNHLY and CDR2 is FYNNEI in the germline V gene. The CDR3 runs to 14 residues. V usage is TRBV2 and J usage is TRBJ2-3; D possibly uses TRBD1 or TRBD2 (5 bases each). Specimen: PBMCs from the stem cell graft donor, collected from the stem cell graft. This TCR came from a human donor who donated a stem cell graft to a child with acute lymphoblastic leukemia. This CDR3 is CASRIRDLGDTQYF. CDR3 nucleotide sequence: TGTGCCAGCAGGATCCGGGACCTAGGGGATACGCAGTATTTT.